Only a few counts were recorded for the clone carrying this T cell receptor beta chain. The template was RNA from unsorted bulk tissue. Distant lung tissue was collected more than 3 cm away from the tumor edge. The data belong to a study of tumor and adjacent non-tumor tissue in lung cancer. The CDR3 has 12 residues. The V and J ends lost 3 bases and 1 base respectively, with 4 bases between them. The germline gives CDR1 GTSNPN, CDR2 SVGIG (reference sequence). The library came from three nested PCR rounds adapted from ARM-PCR protocols. TCRdb ran MiXCR on the multiplex PCR reads and lists one entry per CDR3 protein. This sample has more than 35,000 distinct CDR3 sequences; around 67% occur once, and the top ten carry under 20%.

This clonotype originated in a middle-aged woman with non-small cell lung cancer. The material sequenced was distant non-tumor lung tissue. The rearrangement links TRBV30 to TRBJ1-5; D is ambiguous. The CDR3 bases are TGTGCCTGGAGCCGAAGCAATCAGCCCCAGCATTTT. This gives the protein CAWSRSNQPQHF.